These 5 T cell receptor beta chains share one sample of origin, sequenced in a study of cytomegalovirus exposure and HLA in healthy donors. PCR used 60 Vbeta primers and 13 Jbeta primers. Method: immunoSEQ multiplex PCR; TCRdb's copy keeps in-frame clones and lacks some. The sample has about 90,000 clones, over 60% seen once. What was sequenced was PBMCs. These receptors all come from a woman between 40 and 50 years old in good health and CMV-seropositive.

V usage is TRBV30 and J usage is TRBJ1-5; TRBD1 agrees at 10 bases. The V segment lost 3 bases and the J segment 2 bases; nucleotides outside the gene matches: 7. Germline lookup yields CDR1 GTSNPN and CDR2 SVGIG (reference sequence). There are 16 residues in the CDR3. CDR3 protein: CAWSTRGTGGNQPQHF. The CDR3 nucleotides read TGTGCCTGGAGCACCCGTGGGACAGGGGGCAATCAGCCCCAGCATTTT.

The chain's CDR3 is CASSSSGTGYVEQFF. The CDR3 DNA reads TGTGCCAGCAGTTCTTCCGGGACAGGATATGTTGAGCAGTTCTTC. The V call is TRBV27, the J call TRBJ2-1, with TRBD1 matching over 8 bases. Trimming took 4 bases from V and 9 from J; bases not matched to a gene: 11. The CDR3 has 15 residues. The V gene's germline CDR1 is MNHEY and CDR2 SMNVEV (reference sequence).

J is TRBJ1-2 and V is TRBV7-2; a possible D gene is TRBD1 (6 bases). V shed 5 bases and J shed 2 bases, with 9 bases lying between them. CDR3 length equals 13 residues. Germline V CDR1 and CDR2: SGHTA, FQGNSA. CDR3 in DNA: TGTGCCAGCAGCCCTCAGGGGAACTATGGCTACACCTTC. Amino acid sequence: CASSPQGNYGYTF.

V gene TRBV21-1 combines with J gene TRBJ2-7; the table assigns TRBD2, which was not confirmed against the DNA. TRBV21-1 is deemed a pseudogene. CDR3 length: 15 residues. The CDR3 region is CASSESRGGSDEQYF. As DNA, the CDR3 is TGTGCCAGCAGCGAATCTAGGGGAGGGAGCGACGAGCAGTACTTC.

CDR3 DNA sequence: TGTGCCAGCAGTGACGGGCTAGCGGGAGCCAATGAGCAGTTCTTC. Translation gives CASSDGLAGANEQFF. The V call is TRBV6-4, the J call TRBJ2-1, with TRBD2 matching 10 bases. Germline loops: CDR1 MRHNA, CDR2 SNTAGT. Trimming at V came to 2 bases and at J to 6 bases, leaving 4 bases not matched to a gene. The CDR3 sequence is 15 residues long.